This T cell receptor (beta chain) was found in a study of blood T cell repertoires in COVID-19. Turning to the study itself: The United States, Italy and Spain were the sources of the acute and convalescent COVID-19 samples.

In terms of age and location, participants ranged from roughly 18 to 90 years and lived in about 25 US areas. Clinical history as reported by participants underpinned cohort assignment. CDR3 length equals 15 residues. Germline V lookup: CDR1 SGHVS, CDR2 FQNEAQ. The V end was cut by 5 bases, the J end by 1 base, with 12 bases between. Method: immunoSEQ multiplex PCR; TCRdb's copy keeps in-frame clones and lacks some. The sample has 210,000 or so clones, 65% to 85% seen once; the top ten hold 6.5% to 9%. The sequence came from a woman in her 40s with acute COVID-19. Sequenced material: PBMCs or T cells enriched from blood (not recorded which). The chain employs TRBV7-8 and TRBJ2-1; D perhaps matches TRBD1 (6 bases). This chain's CDR3 is CASSSRGPSYNEQFF. CDR3 nucleotides: TGTGCCAGCAGCAGCAGGGGACCATCCTACAATGAGCAGTTCTTC.